A selection of T cell receptor beta chains follows, all from one sample in a study of PD-L1 blockade in urothelial cancer. TCRdb's table, derived via immunoSEQ multiplex PCR, lists solely in-frame clones and lacks some. The data show some 120,000 clones, 85% to 90% seen once. Sequenced here: PBMCs, sampled around atezolizumab (anti-PD-L1) treatment. The origin of the receptors is a man aged 55 to 69 with urothelial cancer. Each CDR3 is given with its conserved first and last residue. D genes are given only for firm matches. Expanded clones get a size class; other rows say once, few or many, or leave the size out.

size	V	J	D	CDR3	DNA
NA	TRBV7-9	TRBJ1-4	NA	CASSPEGDREKLFF	TGTGCCAGCAGCCCCGAGGGGGACCGCGAAAAACTGTTTTTT
NA	TRBV7-2	TRBJ1-1	NA	CASSQYRSGVEAFF	TGTGCCAGCAGCCAATACCGATCAGGGGTTGAAGCTTTCTTT
few	TRBV7-2	TRBJ1-6	NA	CASSLESGHSNNSPLHF	TGTGCCAGCAGCTTAGAAAGCGGTCACTCTAATAATTCACCCCTCCACTTT
NA	TRBV19	TRBJ2-5	NA	CASSIGSSKETQYF	TGTGCCAGTAGTATAGGTAGCAGCAAAGAGACCCAGTACTTC
NA	TRBV27	TRBJ2-3	NA	CASGSFGDTQYF	TGTGCCAGCGGCTCCTTTGGAGATACGCAGTATTTT
NA	TRBV28	TRBJ1-1	NA	CASSLLKEGNTEAFF	TGTGCCAGCAGTTTATTGAAGGAGGGGAACACTGAAGCTTTCTTT
NA	TRBV6-1	TRBJ1-5	NA	CASSEITGLGNQPQHF	TGTGCCAGCAGTGAAATTACAGGCCTAGGCAATCAGCCCCAGCATTTT
few	TRBV5-1	TRBJ2-7	TRBD2	CASSPGPGEGYEQYF	TGCGCCAGCAGCCCGGGGCCGGGGGAGGGCTACGAGCAGTACTTC
NA	TRBV5-4	TRBJ1-6	TRBD1	CASSLQGVGHSPLHF	TGTGCCAGCAGCTTACAGGGGGTAGGGCATTCACCCCTCCACTTT
NA	TRBV4-3	TRBJ2-7	TRBD2	CASSQGGGVDYEQYF	TGCGCCAGCAGCCAAGGCGGGGGGGTTGACTACGAGCAGTACTTC
NA	TRBV7-3	TRBJ2-3	TRBD2	CASSSGTSGRTDTQYF	TGTGCCAGCAGCTCCGGGACTAGCGGGAGGACAGATACGCAGTATTTT
NA	TRBV6-5	TRBJ2-3	TRBD1	CASSQTGDSTDTQYF	TGTGCCAGCAGTCAGACAGGGGATAGTACAGATACGCAGTATTTT
NA	TRBV7-3	TRBJ1-1	NA	CASSLQADGEAFF	TGTGCCAGCAGCTTACAGGCAGACGGTGAAGCTTTCTTT
NA	TRBV6-1	TRBJ2-7	NA	CASTDPGSSYEQYF	TGTGCCAGCACAGACCCGGGGAGCTCCTACGAGCAGTACTTC
NA	TRBV5-4	TRBJ1-3	NA	CASSPTGQNTIYF	TGTGCCAGCAGCCCGACAGGACAGAACACCATATATTTT
NA	TRBV10-2	TRBJ2-7	NA	CASSENNEQYF	TGCGCCAGCAGTGAGAACAACGAGCAGTACTTC
NA	TRBV5-1	TRBJ1-1	NA	CASSEHLNTEAFF	TGCGCCAGCAGCGAACACCTCAACACTGAAGCTTTCTTT
NA	TRBV19	TRBJ2-1	NA	CASSTVVNEQFF	TGTGCCAGTAGTACGGTGGTGAATGAGCAGTTCTTC
NA	TRBV7-8	TRBJ1-3	TRBD1	CASSWDRATGNTIYF	TGTGCCAGCAGCTGGGACAGAGCTACTGGAAACACCATATATTTT
NA	TRBV4-1	TRBJ2-2	NA	CASSPLNTGELFF	TGCGCCAGCAGCCCCCTTAACACCGGGGAGCTGTTTTTT
NA	TRBV5-6	TRBJ2-1	TRBD2	CASSFGGGAKDEQFF	TGTGCCAGCAGCTTCGGCGGGGGGGCCAAGGATGAGCAGTTCTTC
NA	TRBV25-1	TRBJ1-6	TRBD1	CASSGWDREYSPLHF	TGTGCCAGCAGTGGGTGGGACAGGGAATATTCACCCCTCCACTTT
NA	TRBV11-1	TRBJ1-2	TRBD1	CASSQGGFGYTF	TGTGCCAGCAGTCAAGGGGGCTTCGGCTACACCTTC
NA	TRBV5-1	TRBJ2-3	TRBD2	CASSFSGRSTDTQYF	TGCGCCAGCAGCTTTAGCGGGAGAAGCACAGATACGCAGTATTTT
NA	TRBV5-1	TRBJ2-7	NA	CASSLAGSAGEQYF	TGCGCCAGCAGCTTGGCCGGTTCCGCGGGGGAGCAGTACTTC
NA	TRBV6-6	TRBJ2-1	NA	CASAVAANNEQFF	TGTGCCAGCGCTGTCGCGGCCAACAATGAGCAGTTCTTC
few	TRBV6-5	TRBJ1-1	TRBD1	CASTEGQGVGEAFF	TGTGCCAGCACCGAAGGACAGGGGGTTGGTGAAGCTTTCTTT
NA	TRBV7-6	TRBJ2-3	NA	CASSSLGLAVTDTQYF	TGTGCCAGCAGCTCACTAGGGTTGGCTGTGACAGATACGCAGTATTTT
NA	TRBV4-1	TRBJ2-1	TRBD2	CASSLMSGGGLRSYNEQFF	TGCGCCAGCAGCCTAATGAGCGGGGGGGGGCTACGGTCCTACAATGAGCAGTTCTTC
few	TRBV9	TRBJ1-1	TRBD1	CASSGDRGTEAFF	TGTGCCAGCAGCGGAGACAGGGGAACTGAAGCTTTCTTT
once	TRBV29-1	TRBJ2-7	TRBD1	CSVGFWTGSSYEQYF	TGCAGCGTTGGTTTCTGGACAGGGAGCTCCTACGAGCAGTACTTC
NA	TRBV28	TRBJ1-3	NA	CASSPGSGNTIYF	TGTGCCAGCAGTCCGGGATCTGGAAACACCATATATTTT
once	TRBV28	TRBJ2-1	TRBD1	CASSSGTGMYNEQFF	TGTGCCAGCAGTTCCGGGACAGGGATGTACAATGAGCAGTTCTTC
NA	TRBV2	TRBJ1-2	TRBD1	CASGRDRGRDYGYTF	TGTGCCAGCGGCCGGGACAGGGGGCGCGACTATGGCTACACCTTC
once	TRBV27	TRBJ2-2	NA	CASSPLTGQFVELFF	TGTGCCAGCAGTCCCCTCACCGGACAGTTTGTGGAGCTGTTTTTT
NA	TRBV19	TRBJ1-2	TRBD1	CASRGQGPPFGYGYTF	TGTGCCAGTAGAGGACAGGGCCCCCCATTCGGCTATGGCTACACCTTC
NA	TRBV15	TRBJ2-4	TRBD2	CATSAGTSGKKNIQYF	TGTGCCACCAGCGCCGGGACTAGCGGAAAGAAAAACATTCAGTACTTC
NA	TRBV11-2	TRBJ2-1	NA	CASSLGEYTYNEQFF	TGTGCCAGCAGCTTAGGTGAGTATACCTACAATGAGCAGTTCTTC
NA	TRBV5-1	TRBJ2-5	TRBD2	CASSELAGNEETQYF	TGCGCCAGCAGCGAACTAGCGGGGAATGAAGAGACCCAGTACTTC
NA	TRBV6-6	TRBJ2-3	NA	CATREGGRADTQYF	TGTGCCACCCGTGAGGGGGGGCGCGCAGATACGCAGTATTTT
NA	TRBV6-1	TRBJ1-1	NA	CASRDGAEAFF	TGTGCCAGCCGAGACGGGGCTGAAGCTTTCTTT
NA	TRBV28	TRBJ1-2	NA	CASSTPPAGHYGYTF	TGTGCCAGCAGTACCCCCCCGGCAGGCCACTATGGCTACACCTTC
NA	TRBV7-3	TRBJ2-6	TRBD2	CASSLSSGISGANVLTF	TGTGCCAGCAGCTTAAGTAGCGGGATTTCTGGGGCCAACGTCCTGACTTTC
NA	TRBV7-2	TRBJ2-3	NA	CASSFHAGAGTDTQYF	TGTGCCAGCAGCTTTCACGCGGGGGCGGGGACAGATACGCAGTATTTT
NA	TRBV5-4	TRBJ2-7	TRBD2	CASGPGGISYEQYF	TGTGCCAGCGGGCCCGGGGGGATCTCCTACGAGCAGTACTTC
NA	TRBV5-4	TRBJ2-3	TRBD2	CASSGGKRGRSDGTDTQYF	TGTGCCAGCAGCGGGGGGAAGCGGGGCCGGAGCGATGGAACAGATACGCAGTATTTT